This TCR beta chain was captured in a study of memory CD8 T cells in hepatitis C reinfection. Data came from immunoSEQ multiplex PCR; TCRdb stores just in-frame clones and leaves some out. The data show tens of thousands of clones, 88% seen once. Documented time point: peak reinfection, 3 to 8 weeks after reinfection detection. Sorted cells were sequenced directly ex vivo without any in vitro expansion. The sequenced sample consisted of naive CD8+ T cells sorted from blood. The TCR sequence derives from a man younger than 30 with hepatitis C virus infection.

CDR3 sequence: CASSIGWLAGNTDTQYF. The CDR3 DNA is TGTGCCAGTAGTATCGGTTGGCTAGCGGGGAACACAGATACGCAGTATTTT. The V and J genes are TRBV19 and TRBJ2-3; 9 positions match TRBD2. The V gene's germline CDR1 is LNHDA and CDR2 SQIVND (reference sequence). Trimming removed 3 bases from V and 2 bases from J; junction bases left unmatched: 9. This CDR3 contains 17 residues.